The 13 T cell receptor beta chains given below trace back to one sample, sequenced in a study of control samples from healthy donors and cancer patients. The data were produced by immunoSEQ multiplex PCR, yet TCRdb's version contains in-frame clones alone and is incomplete. The data show roughly 47,000 clones, over 75% seen once. Sequencing used PBMCs. These TCRs come from an older woman with lung cancer.

This chain connects TRBV6-5 to TRBJ2-2; D is uncertain. The CDR3 has 15 amino acids. Germline V CDR1 and CDR2: MNHEY, SVGAGI. V lost 2 bases and J lost 2, with 9 bases in between. CDR3 loop: CASSYRQPNTGELFF. The CDR3 coding sequence is TGTGCCAGCAGTTACCGCCAGCCTAACACCGGGGAGCTGTTTTTT.

The chain recombines TRBV27 with TRBJ1-2; 7 bases line up with TRBD1. J was trimmed by 6 bases and V by 6 bases; bases with no gene match: 10. The CDR3 runs to 14 residues. CDR1 is MNHEY, CDR2 SMNVEV, per germline (reference sequence). The DNA of the CDR3 is TGTGCCAGCAGCTCGTTGACAGGGCGGGATGGCTACACCTTC. It translates to CASSSLTGRDGYTF.

This clone has a single count. The chain links TRBV11-3 to TRBJ2-7, with D possibly TRBD2 on 5 matching bases. V gave up 1 base and J gave up 6 bases, with 13 bases separating them. CDR3 length: 14 amino acids. Germline-derived CDR1 and CDR2 are SGHNT and YENEEA. This chain's CDR3 is CASSLGEGSIEQYF. Here the CDR3 DNA reads TGTGCCAGCAGCTTAGGAGAGGGTTCGATCGAGCAGTACTTC.

The V call is TRBV5-6, the J call TRBJ1-2; D remains ambiguous. The CDR3 extends over 14 amino acids. Trimming stripped 0 bases from V and 7 bases from J, with 13 bases between. Germline values: CDR1 SGHDT, CDR2 YYEEEE. The CDR3 bases are TGTGCCAGCAGCTTGGGAACGGGTATACTTGGCTACACCTTC. This encodes CASSLGTGILGYTF.

The V and J genes are TRBV7-2 and TRBJ1-1; no firm D call. V was trimmed by 3 bases and J by 1 base, leaving 9 bases between them. Germline V gene data show CDR1 as SGHTA and CDR2 as FQGNSA. The CDR3 totals 14 residues. CDR3 sequence (DNA): TGTGCCAGCAGCTTCGGCGGGAGGAACACTGAAGCTTTCTTT. Translation gives CASSFGGRNTEAFF.

The V call is TRBV11-2, the J call TRBJ1-4, with a tentative D call TRBD1 (6 bases). The CDR3 has 14 residues. Germline CDR1 SGHAT, CDR2 FQNNGV. Trimming took 5 bases from V and 4 from J, leaving 11 bases between them. The CDR3 nucleotides read TGTGCCAGCAGCCGGACAGCCGGTAATGAAAAACTGTTTTTT. Translation: CASSRTAGNEKLFF.

V usage is TRBV29-1 and J usage is TRBJ2-1; tentatively, D is TRBD1 (5 bases). The CDR3 is made up of 14 amino acids. Trimming left V 3 bases short and J 2 bases short, with 11 bases between. The germline CDR1 and CDR2 sequences are SQVTM and ANQGSEA. CDR3 nucleotides: TGCAGCGTTGATCGTGAGGACACCTACAATGAGCAGTTCTTC. Amino acid sequence: CSVDREDTYNEQFF.

The genes are TRBV6-4 and TRBJ2-3; possible D gene TRBD1, 6 bases. CDR1 is MRHNA, CDR2 SNTAGT, per germline. CDR3 length equals 15 residues. The V gene lost 5 bases and the J gene lost 2 bases, with 14 bases spanning the gap. The CDR3 loop reads CASSSRGAPTDTQYF. CDR3 DNA: TGTGCCAGCAGTTCCAGGGGCGCGCCCACAGATACGCAGTATTTT.

The chain carries TRBV19 and TRBJ2-7, with D perhaps TRBD1 (7 bases). CDR1 LNHDA and CDR2 SQIVND come from the germline V gene (reference sequence). CDR3 length equals 12 residues. The germline V and J ends were trimmed by 4 bases and 6 bases, with 10 bases remaining between them. CDR3 residues: CASSTRGAEQYF. The CDR3 coding sequence is TGTGCCAGTAGTACCAGGGGGGCCGAGCAGTACTTC.

The chain links TRBV2 to TRBJ2-7; either TRBD1 or TRBD2 may fit D (6 bases each). Germline CDR1 SNHLY, CDR2 FYNNEI. Trimming stripped 2 bases from V and 6 bases from J, with 14 bases between. The CDR3 loop spans 14 amino acids. CDR3 region: CASSESRLGGEQYF. CDR3 coding DNA: TGTGCCAGCAGTGAATCGAGACTAGGGGGCGAGCAGTACTTC.

The rearrangement joins TRBV6-1 to TRBJ2-1, with D possibly TRBD2 on 5 matching bases. Germline CDR1 reads MNHNS; CDR2 reads SASEGT. The CDR3 extends over 12 amino acids. V lost 3 bases, J lost 9 bases, and 9 bases lay in between. The chain's CDR3 is CASSDSRGEQFF. As DNA, the CDR3 is TGTGCCAGCAGTGACAGTCGGGGTGAGCAGTTCTTC.

The chain employs TRBV7-9 and TRBJ2-1; no clear D. Germline-derived CDR1 and CDR2 are SEHNR and FQNEAQ (reference sequence). Trimming stripped 0 bases from V and 5 bases from J, with 11 bases between. There are 15 residues in the CDR3. The CDR3 reads CASSLAGTLNNEQFF. The CDR3 DNA follows: TGTGCCAGCAGCTTAGCGGGAACTCTTAACAATGAGCAGTTCTTC.

The chain carries TRBV7-3 and TRBJ2-5; D uncertain. V was clipped by 2 bases and J by 5 bases, with 9 bases between them. The CDR3 extends over 13 amino acids. CDR1 is SGHTA, CDR2 FQGTGA, per germline. The CDR3 spells CASSLLGRETQYF. The CDR3 nucleotides read TGTGCCAGCAGCTTATTGGGTCGGGAGACCCAGTACTTC.